This is a list of T cell receptor beta chains from one sample in a study of blood T cell repertoires in COVID-19. Using immunoSEQ multiplex PCR, the repertoire was profiled, and TCRdb retains in-frame clones only, with some absent. Here the sample spans some 120,000 clones, roughly nine tenths being singletons. Sequenced input: peripheral blood. The receptors come from a man between 60 and 75 years old with COVID-19, enrolled during active disease. Both conserved end residues are part of each CDR3. D genes are given only for firm matches. Not all rows give a size; the values are once, few, many and, for expanded clones, a class.

>TRBJ1-3|.|.|TRBV5-1
CASSFTGVGNTIYF
TGCGCCAGCAGCTTCACCGGGGTCGGAAACACCATATATTTT
>TRBJ2-7|.|.|TRBV30
CAWTPGPYEQYF
TGTGCCTGGACCCCGGGTCCCTACGAGCAGTACTTC
>TRBJ2-1|.|TRBD2|TRBV5-1
CASSFFSGTSDGEQFF
TGCGCCAGCAGCTTCTTTTCCGGGACTAGCGATGGTGAGCAGTTCTTC
>TRBJ1-2|.|.|TRBV7-9
CASSPTGNPNYGYTF
TGTGCCAGCAGCCCCACGGGGAATCCTAACTATGGCTACACCTTC
>TRBJ1-4|.|.|TRBV5-1
CASSLAGSYEKLFF
TGCGCCAGCAGCTTGGCAGGATCGTATGAAAAACTGTTTTTT
>TRBJ1-2|.|TRBD1|TRBV19
CASSLRDSHNYGYTF
TGTGCCAGTAGTCTGAGGGACAGCCATAACTATGGCTACACCTTC
>TRBJ1-4|.|.|TRBV18
CASSPTRTEEKLFF
TGTGCCAGCTCACCAACTCGGACTGAGGAAAAACTGTTTTTT
>TRBJ2-1|.|.|TRBV4-1
CASSKGGLDEQFF
TGCGCCAGCAGTAAAGGGGGTCTGGATGAGCAGTTCTTC
>TRBJ2-7|.|TRBD1|TRBV7-2
CASSYTTGGFYEQYF
TGTGCCAGCAGCTATACGACAGGGGGCTTCTACGAGCAGTACTTC
>TRBJ2-3|few|.|TRBV18
CASSPLPSTDTQYF
TGTGCCAGCTCACCACTCCCTAGCACAGATACGCAGTATTTT
>TRBJ2-1|.|TRBD1|TRBV19
CASRSSGTGRIDEQFF
TGTGCCAGTAGATCCTCCGGGACAGGTCGGATAGACGAGCAGTTCTTC
>TRBJ2-5|.|.|TRBV5-1
CASSLAPPAIQETQYF
TGCGCCAGCAGCTTGGCCCCCCCAGCGATCCAAGAGACCCAGTACTTC
>TRBJ1-1|.|.|TRBV29-1
CSVNRDTEAFF
TGCAGCGTTAACAGGGACACTGAAGCTTTCTTT
>TRBJ1-4|.|TRBD1|TRBV9
CASSAGQATNEKLFF
TGTGCCAGCAGCGCGGGACAGGCAACTAATGAAAAACTGTTTTTT
>TRBJ1-4|.|.|TRBV30
CAWSHLRQVEKLFF
TGTGCCTGGAGCCATCTCCGGCAGGTTGAAAAACTGTTTTTT
>TRBJ2-1|.|TRBD1|TRBV18
CASSPTGGAYNEQFF
TGTGCCAGCTCCCCAACAGGGGGCGCGTACAATGAGCAGTTCTTC
>TRBJ1-2|.|.|TRBV9
CASSVAWRAEGGYTF
TGTGCCAGCAGCGTAGCTTGGCGGGCTGAGGGAGGCTACACCTTC
>TRBJ1-4|.|TRBD1|TRBV4-2
CASSPRDRPNEKLFF
TGTGCCAGCAGCCCCCGGGACAGACCCAATGAAAAACTGTTTTTT
>TRBJ1-1|.|.|TRBV18
CASSPGTANTEAFF
TGTGCCAGCTCACCAGGGACTGCGAACACTGAAGCTTTCTTT
>TRBJ1-2|.|.|TRBV28
CASSPPGDYYGYTF
TGTGCCAGCAGTCCCCCCGGGGACTACTATGGCTACACCTTC
>TRBJ2-5|once|TRBD2|TRBV11-2
CASSLEASGKTQYF
TGTGCCAGCAGCTTAGAGGCTAGCGGAAAGACCCAGTACTTC
>TRBJ1-5|.|TRBD1|TRBV7-2
CASSSDRGSNQPQHF
TGTGCCAGCAGCTCTGACAGGGGAAGCAATCAGCCCCAGCATTTT
>TRBJ2-7|.|TRBD2|TRBV27
CASSSRTSGRESYEQYF
TGTGCCAGCAGTTCCCGGACTAGCGGGAGGGAATCCTACGAGCAGTACTTC
>TRBJ2-7|.|.|TRBV6-5
CASGINRGFGEQYF
TGTGCCAGCGGAATCAACCGAGGGTTTGGCGAGCAGTACTTC
>TRBJ2-2|.|.|TRBV5-6
CASSFQGLGGELFF
TGTGCCAGCAGCTTCCAGGGGTTGGGCGGGGAGCTGTTTTTT
>TRBJ1-4|.|.|TRBV6-5
CASKQGRARNEKLFF
TGTGCCAGCAAGCAGGGTAGGGCGAGGAATGAAAAACTGTTTTTT
>TRBJ1-2|.|TRBD1|TRBV4-1
CASSQDYGRDRGTNGYTF
TGCGCCAGCAGCCAAGATTATGGCAGAGACAGGGGGACGAATGGCTACACCTTC
>TRBJ1-1|.|.|TRBV12-3/TRBV12-4
CASSLRSNTEAFF
TGTGCCAGCAGTTTGAGATCGAACACTGAAGCTTTCTTT